The T cell receptor beta chain described here comes from a study of identical twins. Study-wide results and limits: Potential partial confounding of zero-insertion analyses by invariant MAIT and iNKT cells was noted.

Trimming pared 4 bases from V and 3 bases from J, leaving 9 bases between. The CDR3 has 13 residues. From germline, CDR1 is LGHNA and CDR2 YNFKEQ. A universal primer site was created by template switching, with the cDNA bearing unique molecular identifiers. MiXCR, run by TCRdb on the 5' RACE reads, gives a single entry per CDR3 protein. The table has 1.5 million or so distinct CDR3 sequences, 32% seen once. The sample holds a few counts of this clonotype. Its target is not known. The TCR comes from a newborn girl in good health. Sequenced input: cord blood. The V gene is TRBV4-2, the J gene TRBJ2-5, with D maybe TRBD1 (5 bases). CDR3 sequence: CASSRQGKETQYF. The CDR3 nucleotides are TGTGCCAGCAGCCGCCAGGGTAAAGAGACCCAGTACTTC.